Below are 5 T cell receptor beta chains sequenced from a single sample in a study of OX40 agonist ivuxolimab in advanced cancers. Sequenced by immunoSEQ multiplex PCR; TCRdb stores in-frame clones only, minus some. This sample yields 75,000 to 95,000 clones, of which about 85% are seen a single time; 3.1% belongs to the top ten. Sequenced here: CD4+ or CD8+ T cells sorted from blood, sampled in a trial of the OX40 agonist ivuxolimab. The receptors were sampled from an adult with an advanced solid tumor such as melanoma, head and neck, liver or kidney cancer.

This clone was recorded once. The chain carries TRBV4-3 and TRBJ1-1; D remains unclear. From germline, CDR1 is LGHNA and CDR2 YSLEER. The CDR3 has 16 residues. Between the trimmed V and J ends, which lost 0 bases and 5 bases, there was a span of 16 bases. CDR3 sequence reads: CASSQEDAGAGTEAFF. In nucleotides, the CDR3 is TGCGCCAGCAGCCAAGAAGATGCGGGCGCGGGGACTGAAGCTTTCTTT.

The rearrangement joins TRBV5-1 to TRBJ2-5, with 8 positions matching TRBD2. The V and J ends lost 3 bases and 1 base, in that order; junction bases with no gene match: 11. Germline CDR1 reads SGHRS; CDR2 reads YFSETQ. The CDR3 sequence is 17 residues long. CDR3 protein: CASSSLWAGGPQETQYF. The CDR3 coding sequence is TGCGCCAGCAGCTCCCTTTGGGCGGGGGGCCCCCAAGAGACCCAGTACTTC.

The V gene is TRBV10-1, the J gene TRBJ2-3; perhaps TRBD2 as D (6 bases). With 3 bases removed from V and 0 bases from J, the gap between germline ends came to 13 bases. Germline V gene lookup returns CDR1 WNHNN and CDR2 SYGVQD (reference sequence). The CDR3 extends over 16 amino acids. Here the CDR3 DNA reads TGCGCCAGCAGTGAAAGCAGGGACTCTAGCACAGATACGCAGTATTTT. Translated, it gives CASSESRDSSTDTQYF.

This clone was counted once. This chain links TRBV20-1 with TRBJ2-5; D call uncertain. The germline gives CDR1 DFQATT, CDR2 SNEGSKA (reference sequence). Between the trimmed V and J ends, which lost 5 bases and 2 bases, there was a span of 3 bases. The CDR3 length is 10 residues. CDR3: CSARQETQYF. The DNA of the CDR3 is TGCAGTGCTCGTCAAGAGACCCAGTACTTC.

The chain links TRBV4-3 to TRBJ2-5; 8 nucleotides agree with TRBD2. The ends lost 0 bases at V and 5 bases at J; junction bases unmatched: 5. The length of the CDR3 is 15 residues. Germline loops: CDR1 LGHNA, CDR2 YSLEER. The CDR3 sequence is CASSQDFGGGETQYF. The DNA of the CDR3 is TGCGCCAGCAGCCAAGATTTCGGCGGGGGGGAGACCCAGTACTTC.